Following are 13 T cell receptor beta chains from one sample sequenced in a study of OX40 agonist ivuxolimab in advanced cancers. Data came from immunoSEQ multiplex PCR; TCRdb stores just in-frame clones and leaves some out. The sample holds roughly 24,000 clones, around 85% seen once. The input for sequencing was CD4+ or CD8+ T cells sorted from blood, taken in a trial of the OX40 agonist ivuxolimab. The receptors originated from an adult with an advanced solid tumor such as melanoma, head and neck, liver or kidney cancer.

V gene TRBV29-1 combines with J gene TRBJ1-4; no firm D call. Germline-derived CDR1 and CDR2 are SQVTM and ANQGSEA. V dropped 4 bases and J dropped 0 bases, with 3 bases sitting between them. The CDR3 sequence is 12 residues long. CDR3 nucleotides: TGCAGCGTTGCTGCAACTAATGAAAAACTGTTTTTT. Translated: CSVAATNEKLFF.

The rearrangement links TRBV4-2 to TRBJ1-3; no clear D. V was clipped by 1 base and J by 0 bases, with 10 bases between them. The CDR3 is 16 amino acids. Germline V CDR1 and CDR2: LGHNA, YNFKEQ. The CDR3 DNA sequence: TGTGCCAGCAGCCAAGGTACTGGGCCCTCTGGAAACACCATATATTTT. Translated, it gives CASSQGTGPSGNTIYF.

V usage is TRBV11-2 and J usage is TRBJ1-5; a possible D gene is TRBD1 (5 bases). The CDR3 length is 14 residues. The germline gives CDR1 SGHAT, CDR2 FQNNGV. Trimming stripped 5 bases from V and 6 bases from J, with 14 bases between. This CDR3 reads CASSPQGGGQPQHF. The CDR3 DNA reads TGTGCCAGCAGCCCCCAGGGCGGAGGTCAGCCCCAGCATTTT.

This clone was seen only once. The V and J genes are TRBV19 and TRBJ1-1; TRBD1 aligns across 9 bases. The CDR3 extends over 15 amino acids. CDR1 LNHDA and CDR2 SQIVND come from the germline V gene (reference sequence). The junction had 10 bases not matched to a gene; V was cut back by 8 bases and J by 3 bases. The CDR3 nucleotides are TGTGCCAGTCTGGGACAGGGTCTTTTTTACACTGAAGCTTTCTTT. Protein: CASLGQGLFYTEAFF. The entire variable domain, with the rest obtained from reference TRBV19 and TRBJ1-1, is as follows: DGGITQSPKYLFRKEGQNVTLSCEQNLNHDAMYWYRQDPGQGLRLIYYSQIVNDFQKGDIAEGYSVSREKKESFPLTVTSAQKNPTAFYLCASLGQGLFYTEAFFGQGTRLTVV.

This chain connects TRBV9 to TRBJ2-7, with 14 positions matching TRBD2. Germline V gene lookup returns CDR1 SGDLS and CDR2 YYNGEE. V lost 2 bases, J lost 5 bases, and 6 bases stayed unmatched. The CDR3 runs 16 residues. The CDR3 loop reads CASSVGGLAGVNEQYF. The CDR3 DNA reads as TGTGCCAGCAGCGTGGGGGGACTAGCGGGAGTTAACGAGCAGTACTTC. Looking up the rest from reference TRBV9 and TRBJ2-7 gives the full variable domain: DSGVTQTPKHLITATGQRVTLRCSPRSGDLSVYWYQQSLDQGLQFLIQYYNGEERAKGNILERFSAQQFPDLHSELNLSSLELGDSALYFCASSVGGLAGVNEQYFGPGTRLTVT.

The rearrangement links TRBV9 to TRBJ2-2, with D unclear. The CDR3 runs 11 residues. V lost 3 bases to trimming and J lost 4 bases, with 1 base between them. Germline CDR1 and CDR2: SGDLS and YYNGEE. DNA of the CDR3: TGTGCCAGCAGCGGCACCGGGGAGCTGTTTTTT. Its protein product is CASSGTGELFF.

The sample holds a few counts of this clone. V is TRBV27 and J is TRBJ1-1; D gene ambiguous. Trimming pared 7 bases from V and 0 bases from J, leaving 3 bases between. CDR3 size: 11 residues. Germline V lookup: CDR1 MNHEY, CDR2 SMNVEV (reference sequence). CDR3 nucleotides: TGTGCCAGCAAGTTGAACACTGAAGCTTTCTTT. This codes for CASKLNTEAFF.

This chain joins TRBV25-1 and TRBJ2-5, with a possible D match to TRBD2 (6 bases). Germline values: CDR1 MGHDK, CDR2 SYGVNS. The V and J ends lost 1 base and 5 bases respectively, with 17 bases between them. The length of the CDR3 is 16 residues. CDR3 loop: CASSEFSGLVGETQYF. In DNA form, the CDR3 reads TGTGCCAGCAGTGAATTCTCGGGACTTGTGGGGGAGACCCAGTACTTC.

The chain combines TRBV9 with TRBJ2-5, with 7 bases fitting TRBD2. Gene TRBJ2-7 matches the end of the DNA better, so the J call may be wrong. The CDR3 is made up of 15 amino acids. The germline CDR1 and CDR2 sequences are SGDLS and YYNGEE. The CDR3 sequence: CASSVGSGLSYEQYF. CDR3 nucleotide sequence: TGTGCCAGCAGCGTAGGTAGCGGGCTATCCTACGAGCAGTACTTC.

This clone was recorded only once. This chain joins TRBV5-1 and TRBJ1-1, with D possibly being TRBD1 (5 bases). The CDR3 loop spans 15 amino acids. Germline lookup yields CDR1 SGHRS and CDR2 YFSETQ. Deletions cut 0 bases from V and 1 base from J, with 10 bases between. CDR3 protein: CASSLEGAPNTEAFF. CDR3 bases: TGCGCCAGCAGCTTGGAAGGGGCCCCGAACACTGAAGCTTTCTTT.

This chain joins TRBV27 and TRBJ2-7; D remains unclear. Per the germline V gene, CDR1 is MNHEY and CDR2 is SMNVEV (reference sequence). V was shortened by 5 bases and J by 3 bases, with 11 bases between the two germline ends. The CDR3 consists of 13 residues. In DNA, the CDR3 is TGTGCCAGCAGTCGACACGGAGACTACGAGCAGTACTTC. Encoded protein: CASSRHGDYEQYF.

The chain joins TRBV9 to TRBJ1-5, with D unresolved. Trimming took 3 bases from V and 7 from J, leaving 14 bases between them. Germline CDR1 SGDLS, CDR2 YYNGEE. This CDR3 is built from 14 residues. CDR3 nucleotides: TGTGCCAGCAGCGAGGAGGGAACGGGGCAGCCCCAGCATTTT. It encodes CASSEEGTGQPQHF.

The chain employs TRBV19 and TRBJ1-4, with 7 bases lining up with TRBD1. Germline V CDR1 and CDR2: LNHDA, SQIVND (reference sequence). This CDR3 is built from 17 residues. Trimming cost V 7 bases and J 8 bases; bases outside gene matches: 19. CDR3 amino acids: CASNQARQGRLGEKLFF. As DNA, the CDR3 is TGTGCCAGTAACCAGGCTCGACAGGGAAGATTAGGAGAAAAACTGTTTTTT.